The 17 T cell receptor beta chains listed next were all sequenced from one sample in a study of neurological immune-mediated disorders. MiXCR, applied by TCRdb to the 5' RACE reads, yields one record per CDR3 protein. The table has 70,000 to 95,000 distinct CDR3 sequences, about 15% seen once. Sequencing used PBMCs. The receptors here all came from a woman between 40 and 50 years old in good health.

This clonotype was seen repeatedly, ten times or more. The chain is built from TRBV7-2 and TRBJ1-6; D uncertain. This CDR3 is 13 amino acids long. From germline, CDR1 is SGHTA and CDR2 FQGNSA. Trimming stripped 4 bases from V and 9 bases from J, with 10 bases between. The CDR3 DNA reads TGTGCCAGCAGCTCCCGTTCGGGTTCACCCCTCCACTTT. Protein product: CASSSRSGSPLHF.

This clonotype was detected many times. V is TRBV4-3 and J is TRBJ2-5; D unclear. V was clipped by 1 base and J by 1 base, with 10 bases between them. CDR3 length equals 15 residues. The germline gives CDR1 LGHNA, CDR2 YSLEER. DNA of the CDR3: TGCGCCAGCAGCCAAGGGCACTGGCTCCAAGAGACCCAGTACTTC. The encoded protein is CASSQGHWLQETQYF.

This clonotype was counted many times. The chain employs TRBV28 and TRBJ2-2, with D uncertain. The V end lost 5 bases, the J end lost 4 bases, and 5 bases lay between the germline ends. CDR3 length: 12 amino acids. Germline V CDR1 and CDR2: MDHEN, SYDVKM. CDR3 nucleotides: TGTGCCAGCAGTAGAAGCACCGGGGAGCTGTTTTTT. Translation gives CASSRSTGELFF.

The CDR3 reads CATSRATGTSAYEQYF. For the CDR3, the DNA is TGTGCCACCAGCAGGGCAACCGGGACATCGGCTTACGAGCAGTACTTC. The chain couples TRBV15 to TRBJ2-7; D possibly corresponds to TRBD1 (6 bases). Germline-derived CDR1 and CDR2 are LNHNV and YYDKDF (reference sequence). The V gene lost 3 bases and the J gene lost 4 bases, with 19 bases spanning the gap. The CDR3 has 16 residues.

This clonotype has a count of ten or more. CDR3 nucleotide sequence: TGTGCCAGCAGATGGACAGGGTTCAGCACTGAAGCTTTCTTT. Encoded protein: CASRWTGFSTEAFF. V usage is TRBV27 and J usage is TRBJ1-1, with 8 bases matching TRBD1. The CDR3 spans 14 residues. Germline assignment: CDR1 MNHEY and CDR2 SMNVEV (reference sequence). V trimming: 6 bases; J trimming: 4 bases; junction bases outside the gene matches: 7.

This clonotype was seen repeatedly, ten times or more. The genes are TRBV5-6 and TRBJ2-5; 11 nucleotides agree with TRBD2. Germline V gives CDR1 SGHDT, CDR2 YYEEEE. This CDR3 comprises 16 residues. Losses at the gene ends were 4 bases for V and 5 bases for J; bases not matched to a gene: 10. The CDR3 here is CASSRPPSGGMETQYF. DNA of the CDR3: TGTGCCAGCAGCCGCCCTCCTAGCGGGGGGATGGAGACCCAGTACTTC.

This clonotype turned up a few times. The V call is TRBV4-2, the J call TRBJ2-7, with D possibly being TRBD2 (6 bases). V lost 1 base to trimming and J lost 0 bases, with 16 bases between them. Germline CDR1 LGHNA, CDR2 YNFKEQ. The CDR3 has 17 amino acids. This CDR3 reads CASSQVTDGGDSYEQYV. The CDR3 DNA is TGTGCCAGCAGCCAAGTTACGGACGGCGGGGACTCCTACGAGCAGTACGTC.

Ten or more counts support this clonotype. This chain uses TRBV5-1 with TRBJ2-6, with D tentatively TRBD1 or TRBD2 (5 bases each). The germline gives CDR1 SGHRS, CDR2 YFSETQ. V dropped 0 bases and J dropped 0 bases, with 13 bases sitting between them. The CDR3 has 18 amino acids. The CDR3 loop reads CASSLGPGTNSGANVLTF. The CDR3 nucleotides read TGCGCCAGCAGCTTGGGCCCAGGGACGAACTCTGGGGCCAACGTCCTGACTTTC.

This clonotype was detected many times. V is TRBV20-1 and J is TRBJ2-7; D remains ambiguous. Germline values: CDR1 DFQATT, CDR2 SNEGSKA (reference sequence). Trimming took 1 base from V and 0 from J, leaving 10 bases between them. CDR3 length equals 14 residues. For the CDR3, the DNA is TGCAGTGCTAGAGGACTTTCCAGCTCCTACGAGCAGTACTTC. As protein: CSARGLSSSYEQYF.

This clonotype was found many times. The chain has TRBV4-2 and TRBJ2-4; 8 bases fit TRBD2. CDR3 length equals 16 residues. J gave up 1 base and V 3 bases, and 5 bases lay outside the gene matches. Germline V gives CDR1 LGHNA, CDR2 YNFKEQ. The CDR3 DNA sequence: TGTGCCAGCAGCCAGGTGATAGCGGGGGCCAAAAACATTCAGTACTTC. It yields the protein CASSQVIAGAKNIQYF.

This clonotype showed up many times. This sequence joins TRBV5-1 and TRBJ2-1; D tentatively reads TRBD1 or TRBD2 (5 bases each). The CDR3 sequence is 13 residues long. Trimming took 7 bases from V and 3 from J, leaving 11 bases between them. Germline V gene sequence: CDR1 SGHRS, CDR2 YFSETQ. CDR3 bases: TGCGCCAGCTACCGGGACGGCTACAATGAGCAGTTCTTC. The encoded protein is CASYRDGYNEQFF.

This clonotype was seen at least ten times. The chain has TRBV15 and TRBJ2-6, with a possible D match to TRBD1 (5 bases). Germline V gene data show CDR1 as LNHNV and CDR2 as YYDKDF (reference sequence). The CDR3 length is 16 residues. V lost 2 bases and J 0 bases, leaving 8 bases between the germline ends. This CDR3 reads CATSRQGNSGANVLTF. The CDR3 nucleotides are TGTGCCACCAGCAGACAGGGCAACTCTGGGGCCAACGTCCTGACTTTC.

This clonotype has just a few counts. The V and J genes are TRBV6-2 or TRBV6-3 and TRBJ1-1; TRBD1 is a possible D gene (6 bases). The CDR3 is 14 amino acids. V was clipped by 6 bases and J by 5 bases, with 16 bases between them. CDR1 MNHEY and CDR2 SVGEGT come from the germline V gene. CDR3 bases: TGTGCCAGCAGGCTACAGGGTATTGGAACTGAAGCTTTCTTT. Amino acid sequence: CASRLQGIGTEAFF.

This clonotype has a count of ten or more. This CDR3 reads CASGSSGLNTEAFF. The CDR3 bases are TGTGCTAGTGGTTCCTCTGGACTGAACACTGAAGCTTTCTTT. The rearrangement links TRBV12-5 to TRBJ1-1; no firm D call. The CDR3 contains 14 residues. V shed 4 bases and J shed 0 bases, with 9 bases lying between them. Germline CDR1 and CDR2: LGHNT and FRNRAP.

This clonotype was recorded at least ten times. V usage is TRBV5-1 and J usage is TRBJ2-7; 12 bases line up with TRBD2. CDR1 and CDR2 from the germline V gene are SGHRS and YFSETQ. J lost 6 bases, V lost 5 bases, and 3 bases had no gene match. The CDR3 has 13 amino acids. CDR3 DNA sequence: TGCGCCAGCAGGGAGACTAGCGGGGGCGAGCAGTACGTC. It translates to CASRETSGGEQYV.

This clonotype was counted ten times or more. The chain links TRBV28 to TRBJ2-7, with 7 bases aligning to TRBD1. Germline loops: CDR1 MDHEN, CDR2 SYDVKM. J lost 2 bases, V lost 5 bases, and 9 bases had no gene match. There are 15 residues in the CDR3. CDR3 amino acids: CASSTADRSAYEQYV. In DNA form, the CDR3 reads TGTGCCAGCAGTACTGCGGACAGGTCGGCCTACGAGCAGTACGTC.

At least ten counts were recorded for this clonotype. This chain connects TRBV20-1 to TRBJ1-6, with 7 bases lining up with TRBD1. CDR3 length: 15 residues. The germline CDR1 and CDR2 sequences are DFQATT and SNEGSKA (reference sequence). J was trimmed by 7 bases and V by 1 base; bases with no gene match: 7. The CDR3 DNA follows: TGCAGTGCTAGAGTCTCAGGGGGGAGAAATTCACCCCTCCACTTT. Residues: CSARVSGGRNSPLHF.